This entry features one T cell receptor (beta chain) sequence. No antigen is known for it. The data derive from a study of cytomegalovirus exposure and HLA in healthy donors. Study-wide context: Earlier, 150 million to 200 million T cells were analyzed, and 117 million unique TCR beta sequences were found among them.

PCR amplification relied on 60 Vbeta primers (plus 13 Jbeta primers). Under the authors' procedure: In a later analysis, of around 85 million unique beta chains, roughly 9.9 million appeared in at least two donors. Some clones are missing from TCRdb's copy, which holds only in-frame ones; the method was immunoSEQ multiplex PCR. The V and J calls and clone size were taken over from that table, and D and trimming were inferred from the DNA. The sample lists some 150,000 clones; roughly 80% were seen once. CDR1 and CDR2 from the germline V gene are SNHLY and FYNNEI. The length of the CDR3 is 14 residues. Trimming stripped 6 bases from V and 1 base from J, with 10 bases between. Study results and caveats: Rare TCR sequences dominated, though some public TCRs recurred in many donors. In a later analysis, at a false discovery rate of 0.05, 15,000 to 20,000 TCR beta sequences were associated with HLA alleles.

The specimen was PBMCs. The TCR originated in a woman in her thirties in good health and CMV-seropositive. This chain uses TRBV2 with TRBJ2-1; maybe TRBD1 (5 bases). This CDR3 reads CASRLDRSYNEQFF. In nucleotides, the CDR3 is TGTGCCAGCAGGCTCGACAGATCCTACAATGAGCAGTTCTTC.